Here is one T cell receptor (beta chain) with its context. The entry originates in a study of blood T cell repertoires in COVID-19. In the original processing: Scientists estimated how many nucleated cells there were by amplifying reference gene primers. Assay used: immunoSEQ multiplex PCR; TCRdb lists only in-frame clones, some missing. The V and J calls and clone size are taken from that table; D and trimming were inferred from the DNA. The sample includes about 120,000 clones, around 85% of them seen just once. The germline gives CDR1 LGHNA, CDR2 YNFKEQ. V lost 0 bases and J lost 0, with 15 bases in between. The CDR3 runs to 19 residues.

The TCR sequence derives from a man aged 55-75 years with acute or convalescent COVID-19. Material for sequencing was peripheral blood. This chain connects TRBV4-2 to TRBJ2-6; D remains ambiguous. As DNA, the CDR3 is TGTGCCAGCAGCCAAGATCAGGCAGGTTCCTTCTCTGGGGCCAACGTCCTGACTTTC. It codes for CASSQDQAGSFSGANVLTF.